This TCR beta chain was captured in a study of TIL therapy for anti-PD-1-resistant metastatic lung cancer. The time point denotes: pre-treatment sample, taken before nivolumab and TIL therapy. The libraries were made with immunoSEQ v3. Survey-level samples got approximately 1.8 million read pairs; deep-level samples got roughly 4.5-6 million. TCRdb's copy holds only in-frame clones and misses some; the assay was immunoSEQ multiplex PCR. The table shows nearly 15,000 clones, with about 84% occurring only once. This clone has just a few counts. Its antigen is unknown. Study-level points and caveats: The baseline peripheral repertoire was partially replaced by infused TIL clonotypes that later decayed. The cohort had more treatment-naive, never-smoker and oncogene-addicted patients than typical.

The CDR3 extends over 14 amino acids. V gave up 5 bases and J gave up 2 bases, with 13 bases separating them. Germline V gene sequence: CDR1 SGHTA, CDR2 FQGTGA. This chain uses TRBV7-3 with TRBJ2-7; tentatively, D is TRBD1 (6 bases). The receptor was isolated from a person aged 25 to 80 with non-small cell lung cancer. Material: blood, obtained at baseline. The CDR3 sequence is CASSPRTAPYEQYF. CDR3 nucleotides: TGTGCCAGCAGCCCCCGGACAGCCCCCTACGAGCAGTACTTC.